This T cell receptor (beta chain) was sequenced for a study of blood T cell repertoires in COVID-19. Trimming cost V 0 bases and J 2 bases, with 7 bases left between them. This CDR3 comprises 15 residues. Germline V gene data show CDR1 as LGHNA and CDR2 as YSLEER. Per the study methods: Reference gene primers were amplified, and this amplification served to estimate nucleated cell counts. Profiled with immunoSEQ multiplex PCR; TCRdb holds only in-frame clones, not every one. The V and J calls and the clone size are those of that table, but D and trimming were determined from the DNA. The table includes approximately 260,000 clones, around 91% detected once. Patients at the Seattle site were enrolled during active infection and followed longitudinally.

This TCR was recovered from a woman aged 60 to 75 with COVID-19, enrolled during active disease. Material for sequencing was peripheral blood. V usage is TRBV4-3 and J usage is TRBJ2-2, with no clear D. The CDR3 sequence: CASSQDIGNTGELFF. CDR3 sequence (DNA): TGCGCCAGCAGCCAAGATATCGGTAACACCGGGGAGCTGTTTTTT.